This entry concerns a single TCR beta chain. What antigen it recognizes has not been identified. Per-base qualities were not stored, and no clone one base away is much larger. The sample is drawn from a study of cytomegalovirus exposure and HLA in healthy donors (TCRdb year 2017). Study-level background: In an earlier analysis of about 560 of the donors, about 270 Gb of sequence data and 117 million unique TCR beta sequences from roughly 200 million T cells were reported. An early release covering roughly 600 HLA-typed donors comprised 300 to 350 gigabases of sequencing data and about 90 million unique TCR sequences. Of the roughly 400 genotyped donors, approximately 83% fell in the genetic ancestry cluster associated with self-reported Caucasian donors. The study aimed to test whether cataloging public T cell receptors could reveal signatures of past pathogen exposure. Using immunosequencing, the study profiled T cell repertoires from 666 subjects and related those repertoires to cytomegalovirus serostatus. A separate validation cohort of 100 to 150 different subjects was used in addition to the roughly 640-subject first cohort. The study combined high-throughput TCR immunosequencing, statistical association of individual TCRs with disease status, and machine learning to predict cytomegalovirus infection status. To study patterns of TCR occurrence, a later analysis re-analyzed previously published TCR beta repertoires from under 750 donors and added high-resolution HLA genotyping. Rather than drawing on any new phenotypic data, the later analysis identified candidate immune exposures from TCR beta sequences and the way those sequences occurred across donors. In an earlier analysis of 500 to 650 of the donors, high-throughput TCR beta sequencing was used to judge whether each TCR beta V gene segment behaved as functional or pseudogenic. Donor age, sex, ethnicity and CMV serostatus were compiled alongside the repertoire data. A later genetic analysis took genome-wide SNP genotypes for about 55% of the 666 donors and used that subset as a discovery cohort. All discovery cohort repertoires had been generated using a single sequencing platform. Both class I and class II loci were covered by HLA typing, at four-digit resolution. The number of donors typed differed by locus, with about 629-630 for A, B, C, DRB1 and DQB1, 522 for DQA1, over 600 for DPA1, and approximately 470 for DPB1. Four to six DR-DQ haplotypes were handled as single units for association and clustering because linkage in the cohort was strong. Across approximately 420 genotyped donors of the cohort, an average of 235,054 unique TCR beta nucleotide sequences per donor were sequenced, and roughly a sixth of those sequences were non-productive. Overall results and qualifications from the work: A cluster of highly shared sequence variants was judged likely to represent a technical artifact of the sequencing pipeline. In a later analysis, around 17,000 TCR beta sequences were associated with specific HLA alleles at a false discovery rate of 0.05. Sequencing depth was assumed to be roughly uniform across donors in the presence/absence analyses, though that assumption may not hold. Compared with equally common non-associated chains, HLA-associated TCR beta chains in a later analysis were more clonally expanded and had lower generation probabilities. In a later genetic analysis, a missense DCLRE1C variant was associated with V-gene and J-gene trimming of TCR beta chains, and the association was replicated in an independent cohort. According to a later analysis, parvovirus B19, influenza, CMV and Epstein-Barr virus appeared linked to several top co-occurrence clusters. An earlier analysis of around 600 of the donors showed that most TCR beta V segments appeared in productive rearrangements either about 87% or about 30% of the time, which broadly matched IMGT annotations. Fewer than 20 rarely observed V segments, including chromosome 9 orphons, were excluded from the earlier analysis of several hundred of the donors because counts were too low. The classifier was reported to diagnose cytomegalovirus status with high specificity and sensitivity in both the original and validation cohorts. In vitro tests confirmed that a few of the cytomegalovirus-associated TCR beta chains recognize cytomegalovirus antigens. According to a later analysis, most CMV-associated TCR beta chains appeared to be HLA-restricted, and the HLA associations seemed to be driven largely by CMV exposure. Because HLA typing was missing for some donors at each locus, association tests included only the typed subset. A further reported finding was that TCR beta sequences accurately predicted the HLA-A and HLA-B alleles for most subjects in the first cohort. The only immune exposure information available for the cohort was CMV serostatus. The study listed 150 to 200 TCR beta chains as associated with cytomegalovirus. In a later analysis, TCR association rates were found to vary across HLA loci, with the most associated TCRs seen for DRB1 alleles and the fewest for HLA-C alleles. Correlated functional status among segregating V segments might reflect linkage disequilibrium, but an unknown experimental factor could not be ruled out. According to the authors, the approach could potentially be generalized to other disease states and immunological phenotypes. Strong co-occurrence of HLA alleles, especially DR and DQ, made assigning TCR associations to individual alleles difficult. Some IMGT-functional V segments, including TRBV6-2 and TRBV6-3, could not be told apart with the 87-base-pair reads, so those segments were excluded. Most TCR sequences were observed very rarely across donors, whereas some public TCRs were present in many individuals. Only TCR beta chains were sequenced in this cohort, and the absence of alpha or paired-chain data limited detectable features. Compared with the approximately 670-donor mean, donors in an Asian-associated ancestry cluster had fewer N-insertions in productive TCRs, according to a later genetic analysis.

In total, about 650 healthy bone marrow donors made up the cohort. All cohort members were sampled while nominally healthy, although unrecorded immune exposures were likely present. The donor tested CMV seronegative, placing the donor among the 350 to 400 seronegative members of the cohort. A peripheral blood sample was collected from each donor, and TCR beta sequencing was performed on peripheral blood mononuclear cells. Genomic DNA was extracted from the blood cell samples with the Qiagen DNeasy Blood Extraction Kit. The library was obtained by the immunoSEQ multiplex PCR assay. The multiplex PCR relied on a mix of 60 forward primers for TCR Vbeta segments and 13 reverse primers for TCR Jbeta segments. A multiplex PCR assay on genomic DNA amplified the CDR3 region of rearranged TCR beta genes. The Illumina HiSeq System was used to sequence the amplified TCR beta libraries as 87-base-pair reads. In the original analysis: Across the roughly 640 repertoires, a later analysis counted tens of millions of unique TCR beta chains, roughly 11 million of which were shared by at least two donors. Raw reads were error-corrected and collapsed into unique sequences by a nearest-neighbor algorithm in which closely related sequences were merged to remove PCR and sequencing errors. To assign V, D and J gene segments, CDR3 sequences were aligned to IMGT reference sequences. For a sequence to be retained, at least a six-nucleotide match to both a V gene segment and a J gene segment was required. Rearrangements were classified as productive when the CDR3 lacked stop codons and remained in frame with V and J, and all other rearrangements were classified as non-productive. CDR3 was defined according to IMGT convention as the region running from the second conserved V-encoded cysteine to the conserved J-encoded phenylalanine. In an earlier analysis of some 550 of the donors, sequences lacking an unambiguous match to a single V gene segment were excluded. In an earlier analysis of 500 to 750 of the donors, V segments were called functional above 56.7% productive rearrangements and were called segregating when the between-donor standard deviation exceeded 5%. A statistical classification framework was built to diagnose cytomegalovirus status from the catalog of TCR beta chain sequences. In a later analysis, V and J genes were assigned by comparing TCR nucleotide sequences against IMGT/GENE-DB human TR gene sequences. In a later analysis, CDR3 sequences and most-parsimonious VDJ recombination scenarios were assigned using the TCRdist pipeline. In a later analysis, each TCR beta chain was defined by its CDR3 amino acid sequence together with its V-gene family, and reads without a unique V-gene family were excluded. To address suspected cross-contamination and a sequencing artifact, a later analysis removed 592 highly shared, low-generation-probability nucleotide sequences. In a later analysis, a clonal expansion index for each public chain was calculated from normalized within-repertoire ranks of inferred template counts. In a later analysis, generation probabilities were computed using a VDJ recombination model fitted to out-of-frame rearrangements, and the results were checked against IGoR. In a later analysis, TCR-TCR, TCR-HLA and TCR-CMV co-occurrence was scored with hypergeometric tests, and a repertoire-size bias correction was applied to TCR pairs. False discovery rates were estimated in a later analysis by permuting HLA or CMV assignments 20 times. A later analysis grouped co-occurring TCRs with DBSCAN, adding TCRdist sequence similarity when clustering within HLA-allele-positive subsets. Co-occurrence clustering excluded repertoires with fewer than 30,000 or more than 120,000 public chains, plus five with anomalous nucleotide sharing. The table was pulled from immuneACCESS by TCRdb, which kept in-frame rearrangements only. Such tables lose some clones; where checked, under half of the loss comes from unresolved V genes, and the rest has no known cause. Clone size and the V and J calls come from that table; the DNA yielded D and trimming. This sample comprises roughly 100,000 clones, over 80% of them detected only once. Jointly, the top ten make up over 5% of the sample.

Reading from cysteine to phenylalanine, the CDR3 counts 13 amino acids. Of the read, only the CDR3 DNA is kept; its 39 bases are in frame from base 1. CDR1 and CDR2, per the germline V gene, are SGDLS and YYNGEE. V trim: 3 bases; J trim: 6 bases; unmatched bases: 2. The sequence joins TRBV9 to TRBJ2-2; TRBD1 matches 7 bases in the middle. The TCR sequence derives from a man between 18 and 35 years old in good health and CMV-seronegative. Input material: PBMCs. The DNA sequence is given as TGTGCCAGCAGCGCCACAGGGGCCGGGGAGCTGTTTTTT. This yields the protein CASSATGAGELFF.